The T cell receptor beta chain described here comes from a study of shared clonotypes between healthy human individuals. Study results and limitations: Despite large depth, sorted-subset datasets appeared incompletely sequenced.

Assay: immunoSEQ multiplex PCR; the TCRdb copy retains only in-frame clones and omits some. The data contain about a million clones, over 75% of them singletons. CDR1 is GTSNPN, CDR2 SVGIG, per germline (reference sequence). CDR3 length: 12 residues. Trimming removed 3 bases at V and 4 bases at J, with 10 bases between. This clone was seen once. What it recognizes is unknown. The source material was memory CD4+ T cells sorted from blood. Subset described: CD45RA-negative fraction. The chain employs TRBV30 and TRBJ2-7; TRBD1 is a possible D gene (5 bases). The origin of this receptor is a man between 18 and 35 years old in good health. Here the CDR3 DNA reads TGTGCCTGGAGGGCAGGGAAGTACGAGCAGTACTTC. Its translation is CAWRAGKYEQYF.